A selection of T cell receptor beta chains follows, all from one sample in a study of human T cells and chemical hapten exposure. TCRdb reanalysed the RACE reads using MiXCR and keeps one entry per CDR3 protein. In the table there are roughly 75,000 distinct CDR3 sequences, 8.6% of which are singletons. Sequenced input: whole blood. The receptors stem from a female donor in good health. Some clones in this sample may be carry-over from other donors' samples. Both conserved end residues are part of each CDR3. Each record gives: CDR3 protein, CDR3 DNA, V gene, J gene, D gene, clone size. The D gene is left open where the match is weak. Expanded clones are given a class, and other clones once, few, many or no size at all.

CASSLYGTGGRQAAEAFF,TGTGCCAGCAGCTTATATGGGACAGGGGGCAGGCAAGCAGCTGAAGCTTTCTTT,TRBV5-4,TRBJ1-1,TRBD1,.
CASSVGETQYF,TGTGCCAGCTCCGTTGGGGAGACCCAGTACTTC,TRBV6-6,TRBJ2-5,.,many
CASSLGRADTQYF,TGTGCCAGCAGCTTAGGTCGGGCAGATACGCAGTATTTT,TRBV7-9,TRBJ2-3,.,many
CASSPPPGGEKLFF,TGTGCCAGCTCACCACCCCCAGGGGGAGAAAAACTGTTTTTT,TRBV18,TRBJ1-4,TRBD1,many
CASSQWDIPNYGYTF,TGTGCCAGCAGCCAATGGGACATACCTAACTATGGCTACACCTTC,TRBV3-1,TRBJ1-2,.,many
CASSLGDNEQFF,TGTGCCAGCAGCTTGGGGGACAATGAGCAGTTCTTC,TRBV6-1,TRBJ2-1,.,many
CSVDKMAGQLYNEQFF,TGCAGCGTTGACAAAATGGCGGGACAGTTATACAATGAGCAGTTCTTC,TRBV29-1,TRBJ2-1,.,many
CASRCGRDYEQYF,TGTGCCAGCAGATGTGGCCGGGACTACGAGCAGTACTTC,TRBV12-3/TRBV12-4,TRBJ2-7,.,.
CASSENSEAFF,TGTGCCAGCAGTGAGAATTCTGAAGCTTTCTTT,TRBV2,TRBJ1-1,.,many
CASSPDNRVGQPQHF,TGTGCCAGCAGCCCCGATAACAGGGTCGGGCAGCCCCAGCATTTT,TRBV7-2,TRBJ1-5,.,many
CASSQEARQGRGYTF,TGCGCCAGCAGCCAAGAGGCCAGACAGGGCCGAGGCTACACCTTC,TRBV4-3,TRBJ1-2,TRBD1,.
CASSLLGGLADTQYF,TGTGCCAGCAGTTTGCTTGGGGGTCTGGCAGATACGCAGTATTTT,TRBV27,TRBJ2-3,.,.
CSASSSGLRKQYF,TGCAGTGCCTCTTCGAGCGGACTACGGAAGCAGTACTTC,TRBV20-1,TRBJ2-7,.,.
CASSQAGQLNEQFF,TGTGCCAGCAGCCAAGCAGGGCAGCTCAATGAGCAGTTCTTC,TRBV4-2,TRBJ2-1,.,many
CASSRSPGLDSYEQYF,TGTGCCAGCAGCCGATCCCCGGGCCTCGACAGCTACGAGCAGTACTTC,TRBV4-2,TRBJ2-7,.,many
CASSSPGHVGEKLFF,TGTGCCAGCAGCTCACCGGGACACGTCGGTGAAAAACTGTTTTTT,TRBV7-6,TRBJ1-4,.,.